The rows below give T cell receptor beta chains drawn from one sample of a study of blood T cell repertoires in COVID-19. The method was immunoSEQ multiplex PCR; TCRdb's version includes in-frame clones alone and lacks a portion of them. The sample has 110,000 to 150,000 clones, 80% to 90% seen once. The material sequenced was peripheral blood. The receptors were sampled from a woman aged 55-75 years with active COVID-19. CDR3s include the opening cysteine and the closing phenylalanine or tryptophan. A D gene is named only where the DNA matches it firmly. Size is omitted from some rows. Given values are once, few, many or a class for expanded clones.

v_gene	d_gene	abundance	j_gene	CDR3nt	CDR3aa
TRBV7-3	.	once	TRBJ1-1	TGTGCCAGCAGCCCGAATACAGGGCCCATGAACACTGAAGCTTTCTTT	CASSPNTGPMNTEAFF
TRBV19	.	.	TRBJ2-1	TGTGCCAGTAGTCCCCTCGTCTTAAGGAGCCACAATGAGCAGTTCTTC	CASSPLVLRSHNEQFF
TRBV28	.	.	TRBJ1-4	TGTGCCAGCAGTCCCCACCGGGAGGGACTGTTTTTT	CASSPHREGLFF
TRBV5-5	.	.	TRBJ2-7	TGTGCCAGCAGCTTAGGCCTAGGCTACTACGAGCAGTACTTC	CASSLGLGYYEQYF
TRBV2	TRBD1	.	TRBJ1-1	TGTGCCAGCAGTTCAACAGGGGGTCAAACTGAAGCTTTCTTT	CASSSTGGQTEAFF
TRBV5-1	TRBD1	.	TRBJ1-4	TGCGCCAGCAGCTGGACAGGGTTTGTCGATGAAAAACTGTTTTTT	CASSWTGFVDEKLFF
TRBV28	TRBD1	.	TRBJ1-2	TGTGCCAGCAGTCCCGGACAGGGGAAGTACTATGGCTACACCTTC	CASSPGQGKYYGYTF
TRBV4-1	.	.	TRBJ1-5	TGCGCCAGCAGCCAAGGGACAGAGAACAACAATCAGCCCCAGCATTTT	CASSQGTENNNQPQHF
TRBV11-2	.	.	TRBJ2-3	TGTGCCAGCAGCTTAGGGAGTACGCAGTATTTT	CASSLGSTQYF
TRBV25-1	TRBD2	.	TRBJ2-5	TGTGCCAGCAGTCAACGGGGGGGCCCCGAGACCCAGTACTTC	CASSQRGGPETQYF
TRBV27	TRBD2	.	TRBJ2-1	TGTGCCAGCAGTTTGTTCTCCGGGACTAGCGGGGATGAGCAGTTCTTC	CASSLFSGTSGDEQFF
TRBV10-2	.	.	TRBJ1-1	TGCGCCAGCAGTGACCCCCGGGGTCGTGGGGGACTTTTTATGAACACTGAAGCTTTCTTT	CASSDPRGRGGLFMNTEAFF
TRBV7-9	TRBD2	.	TRBJ2-1	TGTGCCAGCAGCCCGACTAGCGGGAGCTACAATGAGCAGTTCTTC	CASSPTSGSYNEQFF
TRBV18	.	.	TRBJ2-5	TGTGCCAGCTCCTTCCAAGAGACCCAGTACTTC	CASSFQETQYF
TRBV7-2	.	few	TRBJ1-1	TGTGCCAGCAGCTTAGAAAACAGACCTAACACTGAAGCTTTCTTT	CASSLENRPNTEAFF
TRBV5-4	.	once	TRBJ1-2	TGTGCCAGCAGCCTGCGGGGGCAATATGGCTACACCTTC	CASSLRGQYGYTF
TRBV3-1/TRBV3-2	.	.	TRBJ2-4	TGTGCCAGCAGCCAACAAGCAGCCAAAAACATTCAGTACTTC	CASSQQAAKNIQYF
TRBV11-2	TRBD2	once	TRBJ2-3	TGTGCCAGCAGCTTGGGACTAGCGGGAGACCTTAGCACAGATACGCAGTATTTT	CASSLGLAGDLSTDTQYF
TRBV4-2	.	.	TRBJ2-1	TGTGCCAGCAGCCAAGACAAGAGCGGTGAGCAGTTCTTC	CASSQDKSGEQFF
TRBV6-2/TRBV6-3	TRBD1	.	TRBJ1-5	TGTGCCAGCAGTTACGTCCCGGGACAGGGAAAGCCGGTACAGCCCCAGCATTTT	CASSYVPGQGKPVQPQHF
TRBV7-9	.	.	TRBJ1-1	TGTGCCAGCAGCTCAATACAGGGAACGGACACTGAAGCTTTCTTT	CASSSIQGTDTEAFF
TRBV18	.	once	TRBJ2-2	TGTGCCAGCCAGAGGCCGGACACCGGGGAGCTGTTTTTT	CASQRPDTGELFF
TRBV13	TRBD2	.	TRBJ2-3	TGTGCCAGCAGCTTAGCCACCGGACTAGCGAGGTACACAGATACGCAGTATTTT	CASSLATGLARYTDTQYF
TRBV5-1	TRBD1	.	TRBJ2-3	TGCGCCAGCAGCCCCTCGGGGACAGGGGCATACCATACGCAGTATTTT	CASSPSGTGAYHTQYF
TRBV21-1	.	once	TRBJ2-3	TGTGCCAGCAGCATATGGACTAGTCGGGGTAGCACAGATACGCAGTATTTT	CASSIWTSRGSTDTQYF
TRBV5-6	.	once	TRBJ1-2	TGTGCCAGCTTGCGGGGTTTGGACTATGGCTACACCTTC	CASLRGLDYGYTF
TRBV5-1	TRBD2	.	TRBJ2-1	TGCGCCAGCAGCAACGCCGGGACTAGCAATGAGCAGTTCTTC	CASSNAGTSNEQFF
TRBV4-1	.	.	TRBJ2-3	TGCGCCAGCAGCCAAGATCATAGAGGACACCGAACAGATACGCAGTATTTT	CASSQDHRGHRTDTQYF
TRBV5-4	TRBD1	.	TRBJ1-2	TGTGCCAGCAGCTCAGGACAGGGGTCGGTCTATGGCTACACCTTC	CASSSGQGSVYGYTF
TRBV12-5	.	.	TRBJ2-3	TGTGCTAGTGGTTTGGTACAGCGAGCGGACACAGATACGCAGTATTTT	CASGLVQRADTDTQYF
TRBV19	.	.	TRBJ1-5	TGTGCCAGTAGTATCGGGCAGGGAGGTCAGCCCCAGCATTTT	CASSIGQGGQPQHF
TRBV5-5	TRBD2	once	TRBJ2-3	TGTGCCAGCAGCCCCCTAGCGGGAGCCCAAGATACGCAGTATTTT	CASSPLAGAQDTQYF
TRBV4-1	TRBD2	.	TRBJ2-5	TGCGCCAGCAGCCATCAAGCGGGAGGAGGAGAGACCCAGTACTTC	CASSHQAGGGETQYF
TRBV4-3	TRBD2	.	TRBJ2-2	TGCGCCAGCAGCCAAGATCCCCCCCGGCTAGCGGGAGCGTGGGACACCGGGGAGCTGTTTTTT	CASSQDPPRLAGAWDTGELFF
TRBV5-1	TRBD2	.	TRBJ2-5	TGCGCCAGCAGCGCGACTAGCGGGAGCCCCGGAGGGACCCAGTACTTC	CASSATSGSPGGTQYF
TRBV5-5	TRBD1	.	TRBJ2-3	TGTGCCAGCAGCTTAAACTCCGGGACAGGGAAATCAGATACGCAGTATTTT	CASSLNSGTGKSDTQYF
TRBV27	.	.	TRBJ1-6	TGTGCCAGCAGTCCCGATCGGTGGGGGGATTCAGTGGGTAATTCACCCCTCCACTTT	CASSPDRWGDSVGNSPLHF
TRBV28	.	.	TRBJ2-3	TGTGCCAGCACTCTAGCGAATCCAGCGGATACGCAGTATTTT	CASTLANPADTQYF
TRBV5-1	TRBD2	.	TRBJ2-3	TGCGCCAGCAGCGAGCGGGAGTATAGCACAGATACGCAGTATTTT	CASSEREYSTDTQYF
TRBV5-1	.	.	TRBJ2-6	TGCGCCAGCAGCTTGGCCAATTCTGGGGCCAACGTCCTGACTTTC	CASSLANSGANVLTF
TRBV27	.	.	TRBJ2-7	TGTGCCAGCAGTTTGAGCTTTTCCGCCTCCTACGAGCAGTACTTC	CASSLSFSASYEQYF
TRBV27	.	.	TRBJ1-1	TGTGCCAGCGAATCTACAGGAATTTCTGAAGCTTTCTTT	CASESTGISEAFF
TRBV6-5	.	.	TRBJ2-3	TGTGCCAGCAGTTACGGGGGCCTCCCCACAGATACGCAGTATTTT	CASSYGGLPTDTQYF
TRBV7-2	TRBD2	once	TRBJ2-3	TGTGCCAGCAGCTTAGGGTGGGGCGGGAGGACAGATACGCAGTATTTT	CASSLGWGGRTDTQYF
TRBV6-2/TRBV6-3	TRBD2	.	TRBJ2-1	TGTGCCAGCAGTTACTCGACTAGCGGAGACAATGAGCAGTTCTTC	CASSYSTSGDNEQFF
TRBV7-3	.	.	TRBJ1-1	TGTGCCAGCAGCTCAGGCAGGAACACTGAAGCTTTCTTT	CASSSGRNTEAFF
TRBV27	TRBD2	.	TRBJ2-5	TGTGCCAGCAGTCCCACTAGCGGGAGCCTAATAATTGAAGAGACCCAGTACTTC	CASSPTSGSLIIEETQYF
TRBV5-6	.	.	TRBJ1-6	TGTGCCAGCAGCTTGGACAGGGACCCACCCCTCCACTTT	CASSLDRDPPLHF
TRBV24-1	.	once	TRBJ1-2	TGTGCCACCAGTGATTCAGGCCAAAACTTCTATGGCTACACCTTC	CATSDSGQNFYGYTF
TRBV4-1	.	once	TRBJ1-2	TGCGCCAGCAGCCAAGGATCTTTTACTCAAAACTATGGCTACACCTTC	CASSQGSFTQNYGYTF
TRBV7-2	.	.	TRBJ1-1	TGTGCCAGCAGCTTTGGACAGCTATGGACTGAAGCTTTCTTT	CASSFGQLWTEAFF
TRBV7-8	TRBD2	.	TRBJ2-2	TGTGCCAGCAGGGGGGGGGAGGGAAGGTACACCGGGGAGCTGTTTTTT	CASRGGEGRYTGELFF
TRBV11-3	TRBD1	.	TRBJ2-7	TGTGCCAGCAGCTCCGGGACAGGGGGCCCTTTTCTCCACGAGCAGTACTTC	CASSSGTGGPFLHEQYF
TRBV27	.	.	TRBJ2-7	TGTGCCAGCAGTCCGGGTTCGGGGTGGCAGGCTGCCACCTACGAGCAGTACTTC	CASSPGSGWQAATYEQYF
TRBV18	.	.	TRBJ2-1	TGTGCCAGCTCACCACGGGTTTTAGCGGCAAGCTCCTACAATGAGCAGTTCTTC	CASSPRVLAASSYNEQFF
TRBV5-1	.	.	TRBJ2-5	TGCGCCAGCAGCTCACTAGGTTCCGAGACCCAGTACTTC	CASSSLGSETQYF
TRBV28	.	.	TRBJ1-2	TGTGCCAGCAGTGCCGGGCATATCCGGGGTGGGAACTATGGCTACACCTTC	CASSAGHIRGGNYGYTF
TRBV9	TRBD1	.	TRBJ2-5	TGTGCCAGCAGCGTGGGGACAGGGGCAGGATTGGAGACCCAGTACTTC	CASSVGTGAGLETQYF
TRBV23-1	TRBD2	.	TRBJ2-1	TGCGCCAGCACCCCGGGACTAGCGGGACGGCGCGGGAAGTTCTTC	CASTPGLAGRRGKFF
TRBV18	.	.	TRBJ2-2	TGTGCCAGCTCACCTCCCGCGGGACTCAACACCGGGGAGCTGTTTTTT	CASSPPAGLNTGELFF